This T cell receptor beta chain stems from a study of tissue T cells after allogeneic stem cell transplantation. On this clone: Antigen unknown. The gene names here belong to mouse. The read ends 1 residue shy of where the CDR3 ends; the end is completed using the germline J gene.

Trimming took 3 bases from V and 0 from J, leaving 7 bases between them. Germline CDR1 is FNHDT and CDR2 is SITEND (reference sequence). This CDR3 contains 14 residues. Profiling relied on immunoSEQ multiplex PCR, and the TCRdb table lists in-frame clones only, not all of them. The sample gives under 25,000 clones, 72% of which show up once; around 0.66% is in the top ten. Study-wide findings and caveats: Only a limited share of tissue TCRs appeared in blood or spleen.

The receptor was isolated from a female BALB/c mouse in good health. The mice in this strain carry MHC haplotype H2-d. The sample comprised spleen. The chain has TRBV19 and TRBJ1-3; possible D gene TRBD1, 5 bases. The CDR3 loop reads CASSRGNSGNTLYF. The CDR3 bases that were read are TGTGCCAGCAGTAGGGGGAATTCTGGAAATACGCTCTAT.